These 16 T cell receptor beta chains originate from one sample sequenced in a study of blood T cell repertoires in COVID-19. Assay: immunoSEQ multiplex PCR; the TCRdb copy retains only in-frame clones and omits some. The sample records around 230,000 clones, roughly nine tenths being singletons. Sequenced input: peripheral blood. The receptors were sampled from a man aged 55 to 70 who had recovered from COVID-19.

The chain combines TRBV4-2 with TRBJ2-7, with 11 nucleotides matching TRBD2. Germline trimming cut 0 bases from V and 0 bases from J; bases unmatched to any gene: 7. This CDR3 has 18 amino acids. Germline V gene lookup returns CDR1 LGHNA and CDR2 YNFKEQ. CDR3 sequence: CASSQDPSGGPSSYEQYF. CDR3 coding DNA: TGTGCCAGCAGCCAAGATCCTAGCGGGGGGCCGAGCTCCTACGAGCAGTACTTC.

The chain is built from TRBV9 and TRBJ2-1; weak D call: TRBD1 (6 bases). Trimming took 6 bases from V and 3 from J, leaving 16 bases between them. The CDR3 has 15 residues. Germline CDR1 reads SGDLS; CDR2 reads YYNGEE. The CDR3 sequence: CASTPSGTLYNEQFF. CDR3 DNA: TGTGCCAGCACCCCCTCCGGGACACTCTACAATGAGCAGTTCTTC.

The chain employs TRBV10-3 and TRBJ2-5; D possibly corresponds to TRBD2 (6 bases). Germline V gene lookup returns CDR1 ENHRY and CDR2 SYGVKD. The CDR3 length is 13 residues. Trimming removed 4 bases at V and 5 bases at J, with 11 bases between. CDR3 sequence reads: CAISVTGEETQYF. As DNA, the CDR3 is TGTGCCATCAGTGTTACGGGAGAGGAGACCCAGTACTTC.

This clone was seen once. The chain joins TRBV28 to TRBJ2-7; D is perhaps TRBD2 (6 bases). Germline assignment: CDR1 MDHEN and CDR2 SYDVKM. Trimming removed 3 bases from V and 2 bases from J, with 11 bases in between. The CDR3 consists of 14 residues. CDR3: CASSLVGGAYEQYF. The CDR3 bases are TGTGCCAGCAGTTTGGTGGGGGGAGCCTACGAGCAGTACTTC.

This clone was observed a single time. The chain recombines TRBV27 with TRBJ1-2; 9 bases are shared with TRBD1. This CDR3 is 16 amino acids long. In germline, CDR1 is MNHEY, CDR2 SMNVEV (reference sequence). Trimming cost V 6 bases and J 4 bases; bases outside gene matches: 12. The CDR3 spells CASSTRGTGPPYGYTF. CDR3 nucleotides: TGTGCCAGCAGCACCAGAGGGACAGGGCCTCCCTATGGCTACACCTTC.

V and J are TRBV6-6 and TRBJ2-4; TRBD1 aligns across 7 bases. Germline values: CDR1 MNHNY, CDR2 SVGAGI (reference sequence). V shed 6 bases, J shed 7 bases, and the junction held 9 bases outside the gene matches. CDR3 length: 14 residues. Here the CDR3 reads CASSPGQAENIQYF. CDR3 nucleotide sequence: TGTGCCAGCAGCCCAGGACAGGCGGAGAACATTCAGTACTTC.

The V gene is TRBV9, the J gene TRBJ2-1; D ambiguous. The CDR3 is 16 amino acids. The ends were cut back, 0 bases at V and 0 bases at J, with 10 bases in the middle. CDR1 is SGDLS, CDR2 YYNGEE, per germline. CDR3 DNA sequence: TGTGCCAGCAGCGTAGGAGGCTCGAGCTCCTACAATGAGCAGTTCTTC. It codes for CASSVGGSSSYNEQFF. The full variable domain, in which reference TRBV9 and TRBJ2-1 provide the parts outside the CDR3, is DSGVTQTPKHLITATGQRVTLRCSPRSGDLSVYWYQQSLDQGLQFLIQYYNGEERAKGNILERFSAQQFPDLHSELNLSSLELGDSALYFCASSVGGSSSYNEQFFGPGTRLTVL.

The chain uses TRBV27 and TRBJ1-2; D remains ambiguous. Germline V gene sequence: CDR1 MNHEY, CDR2 SMNVEV (reference sequence). The V end was cut by 2 bases, the J end by 4 bases, with 17 bases between. This CDR3 region has 16 residues. In DNA form, the CDR3 reads TGTGCCAGCAGTTTAGATGGTCTCTATCCCATCTATGGCTACACCTTC. This codes for CASSLDGLYPIYGYTF.

The chain couples TRBV2 to TRBJ1-4; D is possibly TRBD1 (5 bases). Germline CDR1 reads SNHLY; CDR2 reads FYNNEI. V lost 10 bases, J lost 4 bases, and 16 bases lay in between. The CDR3 is 14 residues long. The CDR3 nucleotides are TGTGCCACCCGGATCGGGACTTTTAATGAAAAACTGTTTTTT. Protein product: CATRIGTFNEKLFF.

The chain combines TRBV19 with TRBJ2-7, with 7 bases fitting TRBD2. Germline trimming cut 3 bases from V and 8 bases from J; bases unmatched to any gene: 4. CDR1 is LNHDA and CDR2 is SQIVND in the germline V gene (reference sequence). The CDR3 has 12 residues. CDR3 nucleotide sequence: TGTGCCAGTAGTATGCGGGGGTCCAAGCAGTACTTC. This codes for CASSMRGSKQYF.

The gene calls are TRBV2 and TRBJ2-3, with D perhaps TRBD1 (6 bases). Germline V gene sequence: CDR1 SNHLY, CDR2 FYNNEI. The CDR3 consists of 16 residues. V dropped 5 bases and J dropped 0 bases, with 15 bases sitting between them. CDR3 sequence: CASSTHAGASTDTQYF. CDR3 nucleotide sequence: TGTGCCAGCAGTACTCATGCAGGGGCCAGCACAGATACGCAGTATTTT.

CDR3 DNA: TGCGCCAGTAAACTAGCGGGGTACACAGATACGCAGTATTTT. It is translated as CASKLAGYTDTQYF. This rearrangement joins TRBV5-1 to TRBJ2-3, with 10 bases lining up with TRBD2. This CDR3 spans 14 amino acids. Germline CDR1 SGHRS, CDR2 YFSETQ. V was pared by 8 bases and J by 2 bases, with 5 bases of the junction left unmatched.

The chain links TRBV5-1 to TRBJ1-2, with 8 bases identical to TRBD1. This CDR3 is built from 11 residues. Losses at the gene ends were 5 bases for V and 11 bases for J; bases not matched to a gene: 5. Germline V gene lookup returns CDR1 SGHRS and CDR2 YFSETQ. CDR3 sequence: CASRDRGGYTF. The CDR3 coding sequence is TGCGCCAGCAGAGACAGGGGAGGGTACACCTTC.

In this sample, this clone turned up once. The chain has TRBV3-1 (or the pseudogene TRBV3-2) and TRBJ2-3; 9 positions match TRBD2. Germline V gene lookup returns CDR1 LGHDT and CDR2 YNNKEL (reference sequence). The V segment lost 4 bases and the J segment 6 bases; nucleotides outside the gene matches: 8. The CDR3 consists of 15 residues. CDR3 coding DNA: TGTGCCAGCAGCCCGACGGGACTAGCTCCGGATACGCAGTATTTT. The encoded protein is CASSPTGLAPDTQYF.

V gene TRBV7-2 combines with J gene TRBJ1-1; D not resolved. The CDR3 is 12 residues long. Germline-derived CDR1 and CDR2 are SGHTA and FQGNSA. The V gene lost 3 bases and the J gene lost 11 bases, with 13 bases spanning the gap. The CDR3 sequence is CASSFGRPGAFF. The CDR3 DNA reads as TGTGCCAGCAGCTTTGGCCGCCCGGGTGCTTTCTTT. Drawing the rest from reference TRBV7-2 and TRBJ1-1, the complete variable domain is GAGVSQSPSNKVTEKGKDVELRCDPISGHTALYWYRQSLGQGLEFLIYFQGNSAPDKSGLPSDRFSAERTGGSVSTLTIQRTQQEDSAVYLCASSFGRPGAFFGQGTRLTVV.

The chain uses TRBV29-1 and TRBJ2-1, with a tentative D call TRBD2 (6 bases). Trimming cost V 3 bases and J 7 bases, with 22 bases left between them. This CDR3 has 16 residues. Germline-derived CDR1 and CDR2 are SQVTM and ANQGSEA. The CDR3 DNA reads as TGCAGCGTTGATTCTAGGCGGGCGGAGGGGTGGAATGAGCAGTTCTTC. Encoded protein: CSVDSRRAEGWNEQFF.